A selection of T cell receptor beta chains follows, all from one sample in a study of shared clonotypes between healthy human individuals. The data were produced by immunoSEQ multiplex PCR, yet TCRdb's version contains in-frame clones alone and is incomplete. Among about 1.9 million clones listed, roughly 95% were seen once. The sample comprised naive CD8+ T cells from PBMCs. The receptors derive from a young man in good health. Some clones in this sample may be carry-over from other donors' samples. CDR3s include the opening cysteine and the closing phenylalanine or tryptophan. A D gene is named only where the DNA matches it firmly. Clone size is not always given. Where it is, it says once, few, many or a class for expanded clones.

len	j_gene	abundance	d_gene	v_gene	CDR3aa	CDR3nt
19	TRBJ2-7	NA	TRBD2	TRBV18	CASSPPVAGGPSLRLEQYF	TGTGCCAGCTCACCACCGGTAGCGGGAGGGCCCTCCCTTCGACTCGAGCAGTACTTC
16	TRBJ2-1	NA	NA	TRBV7-9	CASSLVGLLAFDEQFF	TGTGCCAGCAGCTTAGTTGGATTACTAGCTTTCGATGAGCAGTTCTTC
14	TRBJ1-5	NA	NA	TRBV28	CASSPGPTNQPQHF	TGTGCCAGCAGCCCCGGACCGACGAATCAGCCCCAGCATTTT
15	TRBJ2-1	NA	TRBD2	TRBV6-5	CASTASGSSYNEQFF	TGTGCCAGCACAGCTAGCGGGAGCTCCTACAATGAGCAGTTCTTC
14	TRBJ2-3	NA	NA	TRBV29-1	CSVETFRTTDTQYF	TGCAGCGTTGAGACATTCCGGACGACAGATACGCAGTATTTT
14	TRBJ2-7	NA	TRBD2	TRBV19	CASSITSGSYEQYF	TGTGCCAGTAGTATAACTAGCGGCTCCTACGAGCAGTACTTC
11	TRBJ2-3	NA	NA	TRBV2	CASSVPDTQYF	TGTGCCAGCAGTGTACCAGATACGCAGTATTTT
15	TRBJ2-7	NA	TRBD1	TRBV27	CASSTQYGQGHEQYF	TGTGCCAGCAGTACCCAGTATGGACAGGGCCACGAGCAGTACTTC
14	TRBJ1-1	few	NA	TRBV6-1	CASSGTELNTEAFF	TGTGCCAGCAGTGGGACAGAGTTGAACACTGAAGCTTTCTTT
14	TRBJ2-7	NA	TRBD1	TRBV11-1	CASSLGQGAAEQYF	TGTGCCAGCAGCCTTGGACAGGGGGCAGCCGAGCAGTACTTC
14	TRBJ1-4	NA	NA	TRBV6-5	CASSTDSYYEKLFF	TGTGCCAGCAGTACCGACAGTTATTATGAAAAACTGTTTTTT
11	TRBJ2-1	NA	NA	TRBV6-1	CASSEFGEQFF	TGTGCCAGCAGTGAATTCGGTGAGCAGTTCTTC
16	TRBJ1-4	NA	NA	TRBV27	CASSSHYRATNEKLFF	TGTGCCAGCAGTTCTCATTACAGGGCCACTAATGAAAAACTGTTTTTT
14	TRBJ2-1	NA	NA	TRBV5-6	CASSLVIARNEQFF	TGTGCCAGCAGCTTGGTAATAGCGAGGAATGAGCAGTTCTTC
15	TRBJ1-4	NA	TRBD1	TRBV2	CASQDRGTASEKLFF	TGTGCCAGCCAGGATCGAGGGACAGCCTCTGAAAAACTGTTTTTT
14	TRBJ2-5	NA	TRBD2	TRBV28	CASSPGLAGETQYF	TGTGCCAGCAGTCCCGGACTAGCGGGAGAGACCCAGTACTTC
15	TRBJ2-3	NA	TRBD2	TRBV7-6	CASSLVLGTSDTQYF	TGTGCCAGCAGCTTAGTTCTCGGGACTAGCGATACGCAGTATTTT
12	TRBJ1-2	NA	NA	TRBV9	CASKGMGAGYTF	TGTGCCAGCAAAGGAATGGGGGCGGGCTACACCTTC
14	TRBJ2-7	NA	NA	TRBV9	CASSVGPGNYEQYF	TGTGCCAGCAGCGTAGGCCCAGGGAACTACGAGCAGTACTTC
14	TRBJ2-7	NA	TRBD2	TRBV29-1	CSVEGPGGTYEQYF	TGCAGCGTTGAAGGTCCCGGGGGGACCTACGAGCAGTACTTC
15	TRBJ2-1	once	TRBD1	TRBV5-1	CASREGTGPYNEQFF	TGCGCCAGCAGGGAGGGGACAGGGCCTTACAATGAGCAGTTCTTC
17	TRBJ2-1	NA	NA	TRBV27	CASSLSRASSSYNEQFF	TGTGCCAGCAGTTTAAGCAGGGCCTCCAGCTCCTACAATGAGCAGTTCTTC
13	TRBJ2-1	once	NA	TRBV19	CASSTNRADEQFF	TGTGCCAGTAGCACTAACCGCGCCGATGAGCAGTTCTTC
16	TRBJ2-7	NA	TRBD2	TRBV4-3	CASSQDYASGSGEQYF	TGCGCCAGCAGCCAAGATTACGCTAGCGGGAGTGGCGAGCAGTACTTC
13	TRBJ1-2	NA	NA	TRBV19	CASSIVSTHGYTF	TGTGCCAGTAGTATAGTCAGCACCCATGGCTACACCTTC
14	TRBJ2-1	NA	NA	TRBV11-2	CASNMGLANNEQFF	TGTGCCAGCAATATGGGGCTAGCGAACAATGAGCAGTTCTTC
16	TRBJ2-3	NA	TRBD1	TRBV5-6	CASSSRDRGSADTQYF	TGTGCCAGCAGCTCCAGGGACAGGGGTTCGGCAGATACGCAGTATTTT
15	TRBJ2-1	NA	NA	TRBV4-1	CASSLIANSYNEQFF	TGCGCCAGCAGCCTTATAGCGAACTCCTACAATGAGCAGTTCTTC
18	TRBJ2-2	NA	NA	TRBV28	CASSLRKADSRITGELFF	TGTGCCAGCAGTCTCCGTAAGGCGGACAGCCGAATAACCGGGGAGCTGTTTTTT
16	TRBJ2-1	once	NA	TRBV7-6	CASSLGSASSHNEQFF	TGTGCCAGCAGCTTGGGGAGCGCCTCCAGTCACAATGAGCAGTTCTTC
15	TRBJ1-2	NA	NA	TRBV30	CAWIWGPRANYGYTF	TGTGCCTGGATTTGGGGCCCCCGGGCAAACTATGGCTACACCTTC
17	TRBJ2-3	NA	TRBD1	TRBV7-9	CASSWVLGQGASDTQYF	TGTGCCAGCAGCTGGGTATTAGGACAGGGGGCCTCAGATACGCAGTATTTT
14	TRBJ2-5	NA	NA	TRBV30	CAWDATLAQETQYF	TGTGCCTGGGACGCCACTCTGGCCCAAGAGACCCAGTACTTC
14	TRBJ2-3	NA	NA	TRBV10-3	CAISDFPGTDTQYF	TGTGCCATCAGTGACTTCCCGGGCACAGATACGCAGTATTTT
16	TRBJ2-2	NA	TRBD1	TRBV7-2	CASSPRGQRNTGELFF	TGTGCCAGCAGCCCCAGGGGACAGAGGAACACCGGGGAGCTGTTTTTT
15	TRBJ1-1	NA	NA	TRBV27	CASSFSFTGNTEAFF	TGTGCCAGCAGTTTTTCTTTTACGGGAAACACTGAAGCTTTCTTT
14	TRBJ2-2	NA	NA	TRBV7-9	CASSIGGNTGELFF	TGTGCCAGCAGCATCGGCGGGAACACCGGGGAGCTGTTTTTT
14	TRBJ1-5	NA	TRBD1	TRBV27	CASSPTGYNQPQHF	TGTGCCAGCAGTCCGACAGGGTACAATCAGCCCCAGCATTTT
13	TRBJ2-2	once	NA	TRBV9	CASSYWGTGELFF	TGTGCCAGCAGCTACTGGGGCACCGGGGAGCTGTTTTTT
16	TRBJ2-7	NA	NA	TRBV4-2	CASSQGGLRGGSEQYF	TGTGCCAGCAGCCAAGGGGGGCTTCGCGGGGGCTCCGAGCAGTACTTC
14	TRBJ1-1	NA	TRBD1	TRBV4-2	CASRNRGGNAEAFF	TGTGCCAGCAGAAACAGGGGGGGCAACGCTGAAGCTTTCTTT
15	TRBJ2-7	NA	NA	TRBV6-5	CASSYSVAGVYEQYF	TGTGCCAGCAGTTACTCGGTTGCCGGAGTCTACGAGCAGTACTTC
14	TRBJ2-7	NA	TRBD2	TRBV27	CASSSRLAGYEQYF	TGTGCCAGCAGTTCCCGGTTAGCGGGATACGAGCAGTACTTC
17	TRBJ2-7	NA	TRBD2	TRBV14	CASSQDVAGVLSYEQYF	TGTGCCAGCAGCCAAGATGTGGCGGGAGTCCTATCCTACGAGCAGTACTTC
16	TRBJ1-5	NA	NA	TRBV4-1	CASSQVTPYSNQPQHF	TGCGCCAGCAGCCAAGTGACCCCTTATAGCAATCAGCCCCAGCATTTT
14	TRBJ1-4	once	NA	TRBV25-1	CASSVVRAPEKLFF	TGTGCCAGCAGTGTGGTTCGGGCACCTGAAAAACTGTTTTTT
15	TRBJ1-4	NA	TRBD1	TRBV28	CASVIQGGRNEKLFF	TGTGCCAGCGTCATCCAGGGGGGACGTAATGAAAAACTGTTTTTT
12	TRBJ1-2	NA	NA	TRBV29-1	CSVPMGAWGYTF	TGCAGCGTGCCAATGGGGGCCTGGGGCTACACCTTC
15	TRBJ2-1	NA	TRBD2	TRBV4-1	CASSPLAGGYNEQFF	TGCGCCAGCAGCCCCCTAGCGGGAGGGTACAATGAGCAGTTCTTC
14	TRBJ2-1	NA	NA	TRBV9	CASSGLASYNEQFF	TGTGCCAGCAGCGGGCTAGCGAGCTACAATGAGCAGTTCTTC
14	TRBJ2-7	NA	TRBD1	TRBV2	CASPRQGKPYEQYF	TGTGCCAGCCCAAGACAGGGTAAACCCTACGAGCAGTACTTC
16	TRBJ2-1	NA	NA	TRBV7-2	CASSWGPKPQWNEQFF	TGTGCCAGCAGCTGGGGGCCTAAGCCCCAGTGGAATGAGCAGTTCTTC
14	TRBJ2-7	NA	TRBD2	TRBV27	CASSSLGLAGEQYF	TGTGCCAGCAGTTCACTGGGACTAGCGGGCGAGCAGTACTTC